The 15 T cell receptor beta chains presented below share a single source sample, sequenced in a study of T cell repertoires in cytomegalovirus infection. TCRdb ran MiXCR on the reads and lists one entry per CDR3 protein. The table shows 300,000 to 400,000 distinct CDR3 sequences, with less than 20% occurring only once. Sequenced input: PBMCs. Receptors originate from a human donor in good health (CMV status not recorded). Some clones in this sample may be carry-over from other donors' samples.

This clonotype has only a few counts. The chain combines TRBV12-3 or TRBV12-4 with TRBJ1-1; D is perhaps TRBD1 (5 bases). The CDR3 covers 13 residues. V was pared by 5 bases and J by 4 bases, with 11 bases between. CDR3 sequence reads: CASSARQSTEAFF. CDR3 DNA: TGTGCCAGCAGTGCCAGACAGTCCACTGAAGCTTTCTTT.

This clonotype was counted only a few times. The J gene is TRBJ2-1, the V gene TRBV20-1; no clear D gene. Germline CDR1 DFQATT, CDR2 SNEGSKA (reference sequence). CDR3 size: 14 residues. Trimming removed 5 bases from V and 0 bases from J, with 11 bases in between. As DNA, the CDR3 is TGCAGTGCTCGGGTAAAAAACTCCTACAATGAGCAGTTCTTC. This codes for CSARVKNSYNEQFF.

This clonotype was counted between two and nine times. The genes are TRBV2 and TRBJ2-1, with D unresolved. The ends were cut back, 7 bases at V and 0 bases at J, with 10 bases in the middle. The CDR3 covers 14 residues. CDR1 is SNHLY, CDR2 FYNNEI, per germline. CDR3 in DNA: TGTGCCAGCACCTCGGCCCTCTCCTACAATGAGCAGTTCTTC. It yields the protein CASTSALSYNEQFF. Combining the CDR3 with reference TRBV2 and TRBJ2-1 gives the whole variable domain EPEVTQTPSHQVTQMGQEVILRCVPISNHLYFYWYRQILGQKVEFLVSFYNNEISEKSEIFDDQFSVERPDGSNFTLKIRSTKLEDSAMYFCASTSALSYNEQFFGPGTRLTVL.

This clonotype turned up a few times. This sequence joins TRBV28 and TRBJ1-1; unclear D gene. The V and J ends lost 5 bases and 4 bases respectively, with 11 bases between them. This CDR3 contains 13 residues. Per the germline V gene, CDR1 is MDHEN and CDR2 is SYDVKM. The CDR3 protein is CASSLTVTTEAFF. The CDR3 nucleotides read TGTGCCAGCAGTCTTACAGTGACCACTGAAGCTTTCTTT. Supplemented by reference TRBV28 and TRBJ1-1, the full variable domain reads DVKVTQSSRYLVKRTGEKVFLECVQDMDHENMFWYRQDPGLGLRLIYFSYDVKMKEKGDIPEGYSVSREKKERFSLILESASTNQTSMYLCASSLTVTTEAFFGQGTRLTVV.

CDR3 coding DNA: TGCAGCGAGACAGGGAGCTCCTACAATGAGCAGTTCTTC. This encodes CSETGSSYNEQFF. This sequence joins TRBV20-1 and TRBJ2-1; 7 positions agree with TRBD1. CDR1 is DFQATT, CDR2 SNEGSKA, per germline (reference sequence). CDR3 length equals 13 residues.

This clonotype occurred a few times. V gene TRBV4-3 combines with J gene TRBJ1-2; D perhaps matches TRBD1 (5 bases). Per the germline V gene, CDR1 is LGHNA and CDR2 is YSLEER. CDR3 size: 15 residues. V lost 4 bases and J lost 2, with 14 bases in between. The CDR3 here is CASSPGALENYGYTF. DNA for the CDR3: TGCGCCAGCAGCCCCGGGGCCCTTGAAAACTATGGCTACACCTTC.

The table lists this clonotype with many counts. V is TRBV12-3 or TRBV12-4 and J is TRBJ1-1; weak D call: TRBD1 (6 bases). The CDR3 runs to 14 residues. Trimming took 5 bases from V and 2 from J, leaving 12 bases between them. CDR3 DNA sequence: TGTGCCAGCAGTCCGACGGGGGCCAACACTGAAGCTTTCTTT. Its translation: CASSPTGANTEAFF.

There are many counts of this clonotype. CDR3 nucleotide sequence: TGTGCCAGCAGCCTCCGGGGAGATCCGGGGCAGTACTTC. This sequence encodes CASSLRGDPGQYF. The rearrangement uses TRBV7-2 and TRBJ2-7; D may be TRBD2 (5 bases). The CDR3 covers 13 residues. Deletions cut 5 bases from V and 9 bases from J, with 17 bases between. From germline, CDR1 is SGHTA and CDR2 FQGNSA.

This clonotype was seen at least ten times. Here the CDR3 reads CASSLGTGRHEQYF. In DNA form, the CDR3 reads TGTGCCAGCAGCCTAGGGACAGGGAGGCACGAGCAGTACTTC. V usage is TRBV12-3 or TRBV12-4 and J usage is TRBJ2-7, with 9 nucleotides matching TRBD1. The CDR3 loop spans 14 amino acids. The V gene end was trimmed by 6 bases and the J gene end by 5 bases; junction bases not matched to a gene: 8.

This clonotype was picked up a small number of times. The rearrangement uses TRBV7-9 and TRBJ1-4, with a possible D match to TRBD1 (6 bases). The V gene's germline CDR1 is SEHNR and CDR2 FQNEAQ (reference sequence). CDR3 length: 14 residues. Trimming pared 4 bases from V and 2 bases from J, leaving 8 bases between. CDR3 nucleotide sequence: TGTGCCAGCAGCTACAGGGCGACTAATGAAAAACTGTTTTTT. This translates into CASSYRATNEKLFF.

This rearrangement joins TRBV29-1 to TRBJ2-1; no clear D gene. Looked up from germline, CDR1 is SQVTM and CDR2 is ANQGSEA. CDR3 length: 12 residues. Between the trimmed V and J ends, which lost 4 bases and 6 bases, there was a span of 10 bases. CDR3 coding DNA: TGCAGCGTTGGCTCAGCTAGCAATGAGCAGTTCTTC. Translation: CSVGSASNEQFF.

At least ten counts were recorded for this clonotype. The chain uses TRBV6-1 and TRBJ2-7, with D perhaps matching TRBD2 (5 bases). The germline V and J ends were trimmed by 7 bases and 4 bases, with 26 bases remaining between them. Germline loops: CDR1 MNHNS, CDR2 SASEGT. There are 17 residues in the CDR3. For the CDR3, the DNA is TGTGCCAGCAATCCAACTTTCGGGGTGGGTACAAAATACGAGCAGTACTTC. This codes for CASNPTFGVGTKYEQYF.

This clonotype has a count of ten or more. The chain links TRBV7-2 to TRBJ2-3, with TRBD2 identical over 7 bases. V was clipped by 0 bases and J by 2 bases; unmatched bases: 11. From germline, CDR1 is SGHTA and CDR2 FQGNSA. The CDR3 sequence is 18 residues long. For the CDR3, the DNA is TGTGCCAGCAGCTTAGCGCTAATTGTAGCGGGCTTCACAGATACGCAGTATTTT. It is translated as CASSLALIVAGFTDTQYF.

The V gene is TRBV20-1, the J gene TRBJ2-1; D is perhaps TRBD1 or TRBD2 (5 bases each). Trimming took off 3 bases at V and 0 bases at J, with 9 bases between the two ends. CDR1 and CDR2 (germline): DFQATT, SNEGSKA (reference sequence). CDR3 size: 14 residues. The CDR3 nucleotides read TGCAGTGCTAGTCGTGGGGGCTCCTACAATGAGCAGTTCTTC. Translating gives CSASRGGSYNEQFF.

CDR3 nucleotides: TGTGCCAGCAGTAAAGGGACACACACCTCACCTAGCACAGATACGCAGTATTTT. Its translation: CASSKGTHTSPSTDTQYF. This chain links TRBV12-3 or TRBV12-4 with TRBJ2-3; weak D call: TRBD1 (6 bases). The CDR3 contains 18 residues. The V end was cut by 5 bases, the J end by 0 bases, with 21 bases between.